Listed below are T cell receptor beta chains from one sample, sequenced in a study of spatial heterogeneity in lung cancer. One entry per CDR3 protein results from TCRdb running MiXCR on the 5' RACE reads. Among 40,000 to 45,000 distinct CDR3 sequences listed, about 6.7% were seen once. Material: PBMCs, obtained at surgery. The receptors were gathered from a female donor with early-stage non-small cell lung cancer. The CDR3 runs from the conserved cysteine through the conserved F or W. D genes are given only for firm matches. The size field is filled for only some rows; it gives once, few, many or a size class.

V,size,D,J,DNA,CDR3
TRBV2,few,TRBD1,TRBJ1-2,TGTGCCAGCAGGACAGGGGAAGGCTATGGCTACACCTTC,CASRTGEGYGYTF
TRBV4-2,many,.,TRBJ1-5,TGTGCCAGCAGCCACGGGACGCTCAGCAATCAGCCCCAGCATTTT,CASSHGTLSNQPQHF
TRBV20-1,many,.,TRBJ1-1,TGCAGTGCTACTCCGGAGCCCGGGGGAATTAACACTGAAGCTTTCTTT,CSATPEPGGINTEAFF
TRBV12-3/TRBV12-4,many,TRBD1,TRBJ1-2,TGTGCCAGCAGGCCAGGGGGCGCGGGTAACTATGGCTACACCTTC,CASRPGGAGNYGYTF
TRBV12-3/TRBV12-4,.,.,TRBJ1-5,TGTGCCAGCAGTTTCAGAAGGGCTAGCAATCAGCCCCAGCATTTT,CASSFRRASNQPQHF
TRBV7-6,few,.,TRBJ2-7,TGTGCCAGCAGCGCGTCCGGGACCCTGAACGAGCAGTACTTC,CASSASGTLNEQYF
TRBV12-3/TRBV12-4,.,TRBD2,TRBJ2-3,TGTGCCAGCGCCGGAGGGCAACCGGGCGGGGGAATGGATACGCAGTATTTT,CASAGGQPGGGMDTQYF
TRBV27,.,.,TRBJ1-5,TGTGCCAGCAGGAAGTACCAGGGAAGCAATCAGCCCCAGCATTTT,CASRKYQGSNQPQHF
TRBV3-1,few,.,TRBJ1-5,TGTGCCAGCAGCCACCAGCCCGGTCAGCCCCAGCATTTT,CASSHQPGQPQHF
TRBV20-1,many,.,TRBJ1-2,TGCAGTGCTAGTAGGGCGGGCGGCTACACCTTC,CSASRAGGYTF
TRBV7-9,few,TRBD2,TRBJ2-1,TGTGCCAGCAACCCCTCTGGCGGGGGGCTTTACAATGAGCAGTTCTTC,CASNPSGGGLYNEQFF
TRBV7-9,many,.,TRBJ1-1,TGTGCCAGCAGCTTATGGGACACTGAAGCTTTCTTT,CASSLWDTEAFF
TRBV5-4,few,.,TRBJ1-1,TGTGCCAGCACCCGGTTGGACGTGAACACTGAAGCTTTCTTT,CASTRLDVNTEAFF
TRBV20-1,few,.,TRBJ2-3,TGCAGTGCTAGAGTGTTCGCTAGCACAGATACGCAGTATTTT,CSARVFASTDTQYF
TRBV10-2,.,.,TRBJ1-1,TGCGCCAGCAGTCCCAGTGCCATGAACACTGAAGCTTTCTTT,CASSPSAMNTEAFF
TRBV20-1,many,TRBD2,TRBJ2-3,TGCAGTGCAGCCATAGCGGGGGGGCCATATACGCAGTATTTT,CSAAIAGGPYTQYF
TRBV6-2/TRBV6-3,many,.,TRBJ2-5,TGTGCCAGCAGCCTACCGGACTACGATTGGGAAGAGACCCAGTACTTC,CASSLPDYDWEETQYF
TRBV7-2,few,TRBD2,TRBJ2-2,TGTGCCAGCAGCCTTAGCGGGGGGTTAAACACCGGGGAGCTGTTTTTT,CASSLSGGLNTGELFF
TRBV9,many,TRBD2,TRBJ2-3,TGTGCCAGCAGCGTAGGAGTTCAGCGGGGGGGCACAGATACGCAGTATTTT,CASSVGVQRGGTDTQYF
TRBV9,many,TRBD1,TRBJ2-2,TGTGCCAGCAGCGTAGTGACAGGGTGGGACACCGGGGAGCTGTTTTTT,CASSVVTGWDTGELFF
TRBV6-6,many,.,TRBJ2-3,TGTGCCAGCAGTTACTCAGGGGGAAGGGGCACAGATACGCAGTATTTT,CASSYSGGRGTDTQYF
TRBV11-2,few,TRBD1,TRBJ2-3,TGTGCCAGCAGCTCGGGACAGGGTACGGAGACAGATACGCAGTATTTT,CASSSGQGTETDTQYF
TRBV2,many,.,TRBJ1-2,TGTGCCAGCAGTGACGTACAGTATGGCTACACCTTC,CASSDVQYGYTF
TRBV29-1,many,.,TRBJ2-2,TGCAGCGTTGCGTTGAGCCTGAACACCGGGGAGCTGTTTTTT,CSVALSLNTGELFF
TRBV6-6,many,TRBD2,TRBJ2-7,TGTGCCACCCAGGATGCCCCGGGACTAGCGGGGGCAACCCCCTCCTACGAGCAGTACTTC,CATQDAPGLAGATPSYEQYF
TRBV29-1,few,TRBD2,TRBJ2-5,TGCAGTTCTCTAGCGGGGACGATTATGGGGACCCAGTACTTC,CSSLAGTIMGTQYF
TRBV6-6,many,.,TRBJ2-1,TGTGCCAGCAGTACGCCTCAGGCTACGGGTTGGGTCTTC,CASSTPQATGWVF
TRBV6-2/TRBV6-3,.,.,TRBJ1-2,TGTGCCAGCAAGGGTAGCCAGGGGCGCGGTGGCTACACCTTC,CASKGSQGRGGYTF
TRBV20-1,few,.,TRBJ1-2,TGCAGTGCTAGAGGGGGGGCCCTCTATGGCTACACCTTC,CSARGGALYGYTF
TRBV28,many,TRBD1,TRBJ1-3,TGTGCCAGCAACACCGACAGGGTCTCTGGAAACACCATATATTTT,CASNTDRVSGNTIYF
TRBV11-2,.,.,TRBJ1-5,TGTGCCAGCAGCTTAGGGGGGGGCCGAATAGAGGCCCAGCATTTT,CASSLGGGRIEAQHF
TRBV7-2,few,.,TRBJ1-1,TGTGCCAGCAGCTTATATACGGGAGCTTTCTTT,CASSLYTGAFF
TRBV11-2,few,.,TRBJ2-3,TGTGCCAGCAGCAGATCCGCGGGCACTGGCACAGATACGCAGTATTTT,CASSRSAGTGTDTQYF
TRBV7-2,many,.,TRBJ2-3,TGTGCCAGCGGCTGGGGCCTCGGGAGAACAGATACGCAGTATTTT,CASGWGLGRTDTQYF
TRBV28,.,.,TRBJ2-5,TGTGCCAGCAGTTTAGGGGGGGCGTGGGAGACCCAGTACTTC,CASSLGGAWETQYF
TRBV7-2,many,TRBD2,TRBJ2-5,TGTGCCAGCAGCAGGGCTGGCGGGGGGGCCCAAGAGACCCAGTACTTC,CASSRAGGGAQETQYF
TRBV24-1,few,TRBD2,TRBJ2-1,TGTGCCACCAGTGAGAATAGCGGGGGGAACAATGAGCAGTTCTTC,CATSENSGGNNEQFF
TRBV18,few,TRBD1,TRBJ1-1,TGTGCCAGCTCACCCGTACAGGGGGCTTCCAAAGGGGAAGCTTTCTTT,CASSPVQGASKGEAFF
TRBV24-1,many,.,TRBJ2-5,TGTGCCACCAGTGAGGTCAACCTGGAGACCCAGTACTTC,CATSEVNLETQYF
TRBV14,.,.,TRBJ2-6,TGTGCCAGCAGCCAAAGTCCCTGGGAGGTCGACTCTGGGGCCAACGTCCTGACTTTC,CASSQSPWEVDSGANVLTF
TRBV12-3/TRBV12-4,.,TRBD2,TRBJ2-1,TGTGCCAGCAGCCCGAGCGGGGGGCCCCCCAATGAGCAGTTCTTC,CASSPSGGPPNEQFF
TRBV18,few,.,TRBJ1-3,TGTGCCAGCTCACAGAGCTCTGGAAACACCATATATTTT,CASSQSSGNTIYF
TRBV19,many,TRBD2,TRBJ2-7,TGTTCTACTAGCGGGGGAGCCTACGAGCAGTACTTC,CSTSGGAYEQYF
TRBV24-1,.,.,TRBJ2-3,TGTGCCACCAGTGATTTAACGGGGAGAGCAGATACGCAGTATTTT,CATSDLTGRADTQYF
TRBV12-3/TRBV12-4,many,.,TRBJ2-2,TGTGCCAGCAGTCCCTACACCGGGGAGCTGTTTTTT,CASSPYTGELFF